The T cell receptor (beta chain) described here comes from a study of CD8 T cells in Susac syndrome. Study results and caveats: It was acknowledged in the study that its TCR sequencing and HLA analysis involved a relatively small number of individuals.

With regard to this clonotype: Its antigen remains unknown.

RNA amounts of about 0.5 to 1 ug underwent reverse transcription with random hexamers. TCRdb used MiXCR to reprocess the immunoSEQ multiplex PCR reads, holding one entry per CDR3 protein. The sample includes 120,000 to 150,000 distinct CDR3 sequences, 94% of them seen just once. Sequencing of TCR beta was undertaken in CD8+ and CD4+ T cells derived from blood. Controls matched for sex and age were healthy donors. FACS was used to enrich TEMRA cells, whereas the CD8+ and CD4+ T cells were obtained by negative isolation. The specimen was CD4+ T cells from PBMCs. This receptor was taken from a human donor in good health.

The CDR3 DNA reads TGTGCCAGCAGCCTGACTAGCGGGAGGGCCCGTGCAGATACGCAGTATTTT. Its translation: CASSLTSGRARADTQYF. V and J are TRBV5-4 and TRBJ2-3, with 14 positions matching TRBD2. This CDR3 has 17 amino acids. With V trimmed by 4 bases and J by 4 bases, 8 bases remained unmatched. Germline assignment: CDR1 SGHNT and CDR2 YYREEE (reference sequence).